A single T cell receptor beta chain is shown here with its context. The specificity of this receptor is unknown. The DNA is omitted, as the CDR3 cannot be located on it reliably, and the CDR3 follows TCRdb's listing. The data stem from a study of T-cell reconstitution after alpha-beta-depleted transplantation in children (dated by TCRdb to the mid-2010s). As for the study more broadly: Using TCR repertoire profiling, the study followed T-cell immune reconstitution in a quantitative way in children after TCRalphabeta/CD19-depleted allogeneic hematopoietic cell transplantation.

Library construction relied on PCR. The sequencing machine was an Illumina HiSeq 2500. TCR library preparation used molecular barcoding, with unique molecular identifiers applied to normalize quantification of the TCRbeta repertoire. The public reads were reprocessed in TCRdb via fastp at Q25 and MiXCR, keeping in-frame beta chains. CDR3 protein duplicates are merged, each entry listing the most common genes and DNA. The table for this sample lists some 500,000 distinct CDR3 sequences; roughly 18% of them were counted only once. The ten top clones hold 2.5% to 3.5% of the sample. CDR1 LNHNV and CDR2 YYDKDF are derived from the germline V gene (reference sequence). The CDR3 measures 13 amino acids from cysteine to phenylalanine.

Here the sequenced sample was PBMCs from the stem cell graft donor, taken from the stem cell graft. The receptor comes from a human donor who donated a stem cell graft to a child with acute lymphoblastic leukemia. The receptor chain draws on TRBV15 and TRBJ1-1; TRBD1, the D gene given by the table, was not confirmed from the DNA. The CDR3 region has the sequence CATSFARGTEAFF.